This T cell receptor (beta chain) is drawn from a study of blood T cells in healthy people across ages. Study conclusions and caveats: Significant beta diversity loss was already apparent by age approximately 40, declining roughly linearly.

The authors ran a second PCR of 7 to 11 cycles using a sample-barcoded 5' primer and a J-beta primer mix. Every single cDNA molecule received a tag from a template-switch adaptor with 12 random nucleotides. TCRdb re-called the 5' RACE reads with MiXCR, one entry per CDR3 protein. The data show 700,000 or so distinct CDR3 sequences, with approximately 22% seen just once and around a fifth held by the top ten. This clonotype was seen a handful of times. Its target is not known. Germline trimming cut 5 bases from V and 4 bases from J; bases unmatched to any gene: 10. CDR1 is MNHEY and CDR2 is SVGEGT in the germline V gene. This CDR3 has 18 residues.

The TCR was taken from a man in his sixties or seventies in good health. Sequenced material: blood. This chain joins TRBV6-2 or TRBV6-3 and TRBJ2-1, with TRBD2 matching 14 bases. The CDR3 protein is CASSTGLAGAGFYNEQFF. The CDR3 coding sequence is TGTGCCAGCAGTACGGGACTAGCGGGGGCCGGATTTTACAATGAGCAGTTCTTC.